Shown below are 25 T cell receptor beta chains from a single sample sequenced in a study of immune evolution from preneoplasia to lung adenocarcinoma (dated by TCRdb to the early 2020s). The library was built by means of the immunoSEQ multiplex PCR assay. TCRdb's version of the immuneACCESS table is confined to in-frame rearrangements and falls short of the full clone set. An unresolved V gene accounts for under half of the shortfall where checked; the remainder is of unknown origin. The sample table shows thousands of clones, and around 83% are seen once. Jointly, the top ten make up 3% to 4% of the sample. Sequencing was carried out using FFPE minimally invasive lung adenocarcinoma tissue. In light of the paper, this sample's cell subset or site label describes: micro-invasive lung adenocarcinoma (MIA). These receptors were taken from a person aged 60 to 70 with lung adenocarcinoma.

The V and J genes are TRBV28 and TRBJ1-1; D is possibly TRBD1 (6 bases). Germline V lookup: CDR1 MDHEN, CDR2 SYDVKM. The CDR3 runs 13 residues. V was trimmed by 7 bases and J by 5 bases, leaving 14 bases between them. The CDR3 here is CASKKGGETEAFF. The CDR3 DNA is TGTGCCAGCAAGAAGGGGGGAGAAACTGAAGCTTTCTTT.

The V gene is TRBV19, the J gene TRBJ1-1, with a weak D call TRBD1 (5 bases). V was clipped by 9 bases and J by 5 bases, with 22 bases between them. This CDR3 region has 15 residues. The germline V gene has CDR1 LNHDA and CDR2 SQIVND (reference sequence). CDR3 DNA sequence: TGTGCCAGCAAAGATATTGCCGCAGGGAGAACTGAAGCTTTCTTT. This encodes CASKDIAAGRTEAFF.

The gene calls are TRBV30 and TRBJ2-3, with a weak D call TRBD1 (6 bases). Germline V lookup: CDR1 GTSNPN, CDR2 SVGIG (reference sequence). The CDR3 extends over 14 amino acids. The V end lost 4 bases, the J end lost 2 bases, and 13 bases lay between the germline ends. The DNA of the CDR3 is TGTGCCTGGACTAGGGGGTCCAACACAGATACGCAGTATTTT. Translating it yields CAWTRGSNTDTQYF.

This chain joins TRBV11-3 and TRBJ2-1; possible D gene TRBD1, 5 bases. There are 16 residues in the CDR3. V was shortened by 5 bases and J by 0 bases, with 14 bases between the two germline ends. Germline CDR1 SGHNT, CDR2 YENEEA. The CDR3 region has the DNA TGTGCCAGCAGCCCTCGACAGCTGAGCTCCTACAATGAGCAGTTCTTC. Protein product: CASSPRQLSSYNEQFF.

This clone occurred a few times. The chain has TRBV18 and TRBJ2-7; D gene uncertain. V dropped 3 bases and J dropped 5 bases, with 5 bases sitting between them. The CDR3 spans 11 residues. Germline V gene data show CDR1 as KGHSH and CDR2 as LQKENI. The chain's CDR3 is CASSPEHEQYF. The DNA of the CDR3 is TGTGCCAGCTCACCTGAACACGAGCAGTACTTC.

The V call is TRBV29-1, the J call TRBJ2-7; the match to TRBD2 covers 13 bases. The germline V gene has CDR1 SQVTM and CDR2 ANQGSEA. V lost 7 bases, J lost 7 bases, and 7 bases stayed unmatched. This CDR3 is 13 amino acids long. The CDR3 protein is CSAMGLAGREQYF. In nucleotides, the CDR3 is TGCAGCGCGATGGGACTAGCGGGGCGGGAGCAGTACTTC.

This clone was counted a single time. The chain employs TRBV2 and TRBJ2-7, with D hard to call. The V end was cut by 8 bases, the J end by 0 bases, with 5 bases between. This CDR3 is 11 amino acids long. Germline CDR1 is SNHLY and CDR2 is FYNNEI. The CDR3 region has the DNA TGTGCCAGCGGCCTCTCCTACGAGCAGTACTTC. It specifies CASGLSYEQYF. The full variable domain, with the rest looked up from reference TRBV2 and TRBJ2-7, is EPEVTQTPSHQVTQMGQEVILRCVPISNHLYFYWYRQILGQKVEFLVSFYNNEISEKSEIFDDQFSVERPDGSNFTLKIRSTKLEDSAMYFCASGLSYEQYFGPGTRLTVT.

Regarding this clone: Other DNA sequences of this sample code for an identical CDR3. CDR3 sequence: CASSVAGNTEAFF. The DNA of the CDR3 is TGTGCCAGCAGCGTAGCCGGGAACACTGAAGCTTTCTTT. The chain has TRBV9 and TRBJ1-1; D call uncertain. The CDR3 runs 13 residues. CDR1 is SGDLS, CDR2 YYNGEE, per germline. With 0 bases removed from V and 1 base from J, the gap between germline ends came to 4 bases.

The gene calls are TRBV9 and TRBJ2-2; D uncertain. This CDR3 is 13 amino acids long. The V end lost 0 bases, the J end lost 4 bases, and 4 bases lay between the germline ends. Germline V gene lookup returns CDR1 SGDLS and CDR2 YYNGEE. The CDR3 DNA is TGTGCCAGCAGCGTAGATCTCACCGGGGAGCTGTTTTTT. It encodes CASSVDLTGELFF. Drawing the rest from reference TRBV9 and TRBJ2-2, the complete variable domain is DSGVTQTPKHLITATGQRVTLRCSPRSGDLSVYWYQQSLDQGLQFLIQYYNGEERAKGNILERFSAQQFPDLHSELNLSSLELGDSALYFCASSVDLTGELFFGEGSRLTVL.

The chain links TRBV6-6 to TRBJ2-7; 13 nucleotides align to TRBD2. The CDR3 runs to 15 residues. Germline V gene sequence: CDR1 MNHNY, CDR2 SVGAGI (reference sequence). V was pared by 6 bases and J by 4 bases, with 6 bases of the junction left unmatched. The CDR3: CASSSGTSGKYEQYF. DNA for the CDR3: TGTGCCAGCAGCAGCGGGACTAGCGGGAAATACGAGCAGTACTTC.

The chain is built from TRBV5-1 and TRBJ2-1, with 13 positions matching TRBD2. With V trimmed by 4 bases and J by 5 bases, 3 bases remained unmatched. The CDR3 length is 15 residues. The V gene's germline CDR1 is SGHRS and CDR2 YFSETQ. CDR3 amino acids: CASSTGTSGNNEQFF. The DNA for the CDR3 is TGCGCCAGCAGCACCGGGACTAGCGGGAACAATGAGCAGTTCTTC.

The chain links TRBV2 to TRBJ1-5; 7 nucleotides agree with TRBD1. With V trimmed by 8 bases and J by 1 base, 11 bases remained unmatched. Germline loops: CDR1 SNHLY, CDR2 FYNNEI. The CDR3 loop spans 16 amino acids. The CDR3 DNA reads as TGTGCCAGCGCTCATTCCGGGACAGCAAGCAATCAGCCCCAGCATTTT. Translating gives CASAHSGTASNQPQHF.

This clone occurred a few times. V and J are TRBV9 and TRBJ1-3; D is undetermined. V lost 5 bases to trimming and J lost 0 bases, with 9 bases between them. The length of the CDR3 is 14 residues. The germline V gene encodes CDR1 SGDLS and CDR2 YYNGEE. The CDR3 sequence is CASSTGNSGNTIYF. The DNA of the CDR3 is TGTGCCAGCAGTACCGGGAACTCTGGAAACACCATATATTTT.

The J gene is TRBJ2-5, the V gene TRBV19, with TRBD2 matching over 14 bases. Germline values: CDR1 LNHDA, CDR2 SQIVND (reference sequence). Trimming removed 5 bases from V and 5 bases from J; junction bases left unmatched: 7. This CDR3 contains 16 residues. This CDR3 reads CASSPGTSGSTETQYF. In DNA form, the CDR3 reads TGTGCCAGTAGTCCGGGGACTAGCGGGAGTACGGAGACCCAGTACTTC.

The chain couples TRBV28 to TRBJ1-2, with D tentatively TRBD1 (6 bases). This CDR3 region has 14 residues. Between the trimmed V and J ends, which lost 7 bases and 4 bases, there was a span of 16 bases. Germline V CDR1 and CDR2: MDHEN, SYDVKM. In DNA form, the CDR3 reads TGTGCCAGCACCAATCAACAGGGACCCTATGGCTACACCTTC. Translating it yields CASTNQQGPYGYTF.

The table lists this clone with a few counts. This chain connects TRBV14 to TRBJ1-1; 10 bases are a match to TRBD1. The CDR3 is 16 residues long. In germline, CDR1 is SGHDN, CDR2 FVKESK. V gave up 0 bases and J gave up 11 bases; unmatched junction bases: 12. CDR3 residues: CASSQDQAGQGVGAFF. The CDR3 DNA is TGTGCCAGCAGCCAAGATCAAGCTGGACAGGGGGTTGGGGCTTTCTTT. Based on the CDR3 plus reference TRBV14 and TRBJ1-1, the full variable domain is EAGVTQFPSHSVIEKGQTVTLRCDPISGHDNLYWYRRVMGKEIKFLLHFVKESKQDESGMPNNRFLAERTGGTYSTLKVQPAELEDSGVYFCASSQDQAGQGVGAFFGQGTRLTVV.

This clone appeared a few times. The chain is built from TRBV10-3 and TRBJ2-2, with D possibly being TRBD1 (7 bases). Trimming shortened V by 0 bases and J by 5 bases, and 13 bases separated the two germline ends. Germline V gene lookup returns CDR1 ENHRY and CDR2 SYGVKD. The CDR3 is 16 residues long. CDR3 bases: TGTGCCATCAGTGAGTCAAGGACAGGAGGGACCGGGGAGCTGTTTTTT. Translation gives CAISESRTGGTGELFF.

Notes on this clone: Relative to the germline gene, one junction end is altered; a read error may explain this. The chain carries TRBV6-5 and TRBJ2-5; 8 nucleotides agree with TRBD2. The CDR3 runs to 15 residues. Germline-derived CDR1 and CDR2 are MNHEY and SVGAGI. DNA for the CDR3: TGTGCCAGCAGTGACTCAAGCGGGGGTGGGGAGACCCAGTACTTC. Amino acids: CASSDSSGGGETQYF.

The chain has TRBV7-8 and TRBJ2-6, with D uncertain. This CDR3 region has 15 residues. Germline V gene lookup returns CDR1 SGHVS and CDR2 FQNEAQ. Trimming removed 4 bases from V and 0 bases from J, with 7 bases in between. CDR3 bases: TGTGCCAGCAGCTCCCTAGTCTCTGGGGCCAACGTCCTGACTTTC. Translated: CASSSLVSGANVLTF.

This clone has a single count. This chain uses TRBV19 with TRBJ1-2, with TRBD1 matching over 7 bases. The germline V gene encodes CDR1 LNHDA and CDR2 SQIVND (reference sequence). The CDR3 consists of 13 residues. The ends lost 7 bases at V and 6 bases at J; junction bases unmatched: 8. CDR3: CASTPRQGDGYTF. In nucleotides, the CDR3 is TGTGCCAGTACCCCCCGTCAGGGGGATGGCTACACCTTC.

The chain uses TRBV5-6 and TRBJ2-1; 9 bases line up with TRBD1. V shed 1 base, J shed 6 bases, and the junction held 8 bases outside the gene matches. From germline, CDR1 is SGHDT and CDR2 YYEEEE. This CDR3 has 16 amino acids. CDR3 protein: CASSLPGTGSGNEQFF. The CDR3 DNA follows: TGTGCCAGCAGCTTGCCCGGGACAGGGTCAGGCAATGAGCAGTTCTTC.

V is TRBV27 and J is TRBJ2-7; 14 bases fit TRBD2. The germline CDR1 and CDR2 sequences are MNHEY and SMNVEV (reference sequence). This CDR3 contains 15 residues. V lost 6 bases to trimming and J lost 6 bases; unmatched junction nucleotides: 7. CDR3 in DNA: TGTGCCAGCAGCCTGGGACTAGCGGGAGAAGGCGAGCAGTACTTC. As protein: CASSLGLAGEGEQYF.

This chain uses TRBV28 with TRBJ1-2; possible D gene TRBD1, 5 bases. Germline values: CDR1 MDHEN, CDR2 SYDVKM. Trimming cost V 2 bases and J 7 bases, with 8 bases left between them. The CDR3 sequence is 12 residues long. The CDR3 spells CASSLGGVGYTF. Here the CDR3 DNA reads TGTGCCAGCAGTTTAGGAGGGGTTGGCTACACCTTC.

A single count supports this clone. The chain couples TRBV5-1 to TRBJ2-5; D is unresolved. The CDR3 has 14 residues. The V gene's germline CDR1 is SGHRS and CDR2 YFSETQ. Trimming removed 4 bases from V and 5 bases from J, with 15 bases in between. CDR3: CASSDGQARETQYF. CDR3 DNA sequence: TGCGCCAGCAGCGACGGGCAGGCCCGGGAGACCCAGTACTTC.

This chain links TRBV11-2 with TRBJ2-3; perhaps D is TRBD1 or TRBD2 (7 bases each). The CDR3 length is 16 residues. Trimming cost V 7 bases and J 2 bases, with 19 bases left between them. CDR1 is SGHAT, CDR2 FQNNGV, per germline. The CDR3 spells CASTSQGGRTTDTQYF. The CDR3 coding sequence is TGTGCCAGCACCTCCCAGGGGGGGAGGACCACAGATACGCAGTATTTT.